The 30 T cell receptor beta chains given below trace back to one sample, sequenced in a study of cytomegalovirus exposure and HLA in healthy donors. Researchers ran the PCR with 60 Vbeta and 13 Jbeta primers. Here immunoSEQ multiplex PCR was the method, and the copy in TCRdb shows in-frame clones only, minus some. The sample holds 150,000 or so clones, roughly four fifths seen once. Sequenced: PBMCs. These receptors were collected from a man aged 50 to 59 in good health and CMV-seropositive.

The chain recombines TRBV5-1 with TRBJ2-1, with TRBD1 matching 7 bases. Unmatched junction bases numbered 7, after V lost 0 bases and J lost 4 bases. CDR3 length: 16 amino acids. The germline CDR1 and CDR2 sequences are SGHRS and YFSETQ. The CDR3 spells CASSLDAGGGYNEQFF. CDR3 coding DNA: TGCGCCAGCAGCTTGGATGCAGGGGGTGGTTACAATGAGCAGTTCTTC.

V gene TRBV28 combines with J gene TRBJ2-7, with D possibly being TRBD2 (7 bases). V shed 6 bases and J shed 3 bases, with 18 bases lying between them. CDR3 size: 15 residues. Per germline, CDR1 MDHEN and CDR2 SYDVKM. Here the CDR3 reads CASRGFAAGHYEQYF. The CDR3 DNA is TGTGCCAGCAGGGGCTTTGCAGCGGGACACTACGAGCAGTACTTC.

V usage is TRBV5-1 and J usage is TRBJ2-5; 8 bases fit TRBD2. The V and J ends lost 0 bases and 4 bases, in that order; junction bases with no gene match: 2. Germline loops: CDR1 SGHRS, CDR2 YFSETQ. This CDR3 is built from 14 residues. CDR3 DNA sequence: TGCGCCAGCAGCTTGGTCGGGAGGGCAGAGACCCAGTACTTC. Encoded protein: CASSLVGRAETQYF.

The chain recombines TRBV9 with TRBJ1-1; 7 positions agree with TRBD1. Trimming removed 5 bases from V and 4 bases from J; junction bases left unmatched: 5. Germline V gives CDR1 SGDLS, CDR2 YYNGEE. The CDR3 is 13 residues long. CDR3 amino acids: CASSYRGATEAFF. CDR3 nucleotides: TGTGCCAGCAGTTACAGGGGTGCCACTGAAGCTTTCTTT.

This chain joins TRBV19 and TRBJ1-2, with D perhaps matching TRBD1 (5 bases). The CDR3 is 13 residues long. Trimming took 5 bases from V and 5 from J, leaving 12 bases between them. Germline V CDR1 and CDR2: LNHDA, SQIVND (reference sequence). The CDR3: CASSPGTLYGYTF. The DNA of the CDR3 is TGTGCCAGTAGTCCCGGGACTCTTTATGGCTACACCTTC.

The chain uses TRBV30 and TRBJ2-1, with TRBD2 identical over 7 bases. Germline lookup yields CDR1 GTSNPN and CDR2 SVGIG (reference sequence). Germline trimming cut 3 bases from V and 0 bases from J; bases unmatched to any gene: 8. This CDR3 spans 16 amino acids. The DNA of the CDR3 is TGTGCCTGGAGCCCACTAGCGCTGAGCTCCTACAATGAGCAGTTCTTC. This translates into CAWSPLALSSYNEQFF.

This sequence joins TRBV28 and TRBJ2-7, with 7 positions matching TRBD1. This CDR3 is built from 14 residues. V lost 5 bases, J lost 2 bases, and 6 bases stayed unmatched. Germline assignment: CDR1 MDHEN and CDR2 SYDVKM. CDR3 in DNA: TGTGCCAGCAGTACCATTGACAGGGCCTACGAGCAGTACTTC. It translates to CASSTIDRAYEQYF.

In this sample, this clone turned up once. The junction differs from germline at one of its ends, possibly a read error. The rearrangement joins TRBV15 to TRBJ1-5, with D possibly TRBD1 on 6 matching bases. The germline gives CDR1 LNHNV, CDR2 YYDKDF (reference sequence). The CDR3 is 19 residues long. For the CDR3, the DNA is TGTGCCACCAGCACAACTAGCGGGTTACAGGGTTTGGGCAATCAGTCCCAGCATTTT. Its translation is CATSTTSGLQGLGNQSQHF.

This clone was counted between two and nine times. CDR3 loop: CASSKKKPPTGGDQPQHF. CDR3 DNA sequence: TGTGCCAGCAGCAAAAAAAAACCGCCCACAGGGGGCGATCAGCCCCAGCATTTT. The V and J genes are TRBV21-1 and TRBJ1-5; the table's D call, TRBD1, has no DNA check behind it. TRBV21-1 is termed a pseudogene. This CDR3 spans 18 amino acids.

The chain links TRBV27 to TRBJ2-7; 8 positions match TRBD1. J lost 0 bases, V lost 6 bases, and 7 bases had no gene match. Looked up from germline, CDR1 is MNHEY and CDR2 is SMNVEV (reference sequence). The CDR3 has 15 residues. The CDR3: CASSRGQGSSYEQYF. CDR3 sequence (DNA): TGTGCCAGCAGCAGAGGACAGGGATCCTCCTACGAGCAGTACTTC.

V usage is TRBV30 and J usage is TRBJ2-1, with 9 bases aligning to TRBD2. The V gene end was trimmed by 2 bases and the J gene end by 6 bases; junction bases not matched to a gene: 11. Germline V gene sequence: CDR1 GTSNPN, CDR2 SVGIG (reference sequence). The CDR3 is 16 residues long. For the CDR3, the DNA is TGTGCCTGGAGTACCCCGGGACTAGCCGGCGCCAATGAGCAGTTCTTC. It is translated as CAWSTPGLAGANEQFF. Full variable domain (missing parts from reference TRBV30 and TRBJ2-1): SQTIHQWPATLVQPVGSPLSLECTVEGTSNPNLYWYRQAAGRGLQLLFYSVGIGQISSEVPQNLSASRPQDRQFILSSKKLLLSDSGFYLCAWSTPGLAGANEQFFGPGTRLTVL.

The rearrangement joins TRBV5-1 to TRBJ1-4; 8 nucleotides line up with TRBD1. Looked up from germline, CDR1 is SGHRS and CDR2 is YFSETQ. CDR3 length equals 16 residues. J was trimmed by 8 bases and V by 5 bases; bases with no gene match: 14. As DNA, the CDR3 is TGCGCCAGCAGGGGAGGTGTCGGGACAGGAAGGGAAAAACTGTTTTTT. This codes for CASRGGVGTGREKLFF.

The J gene is TRBJ2-2, the V gene TRBV30; 13 bases map to TRBD2. Losses at the gene ends were 7 bases for V and 4 bases for J; bases not matched to a gene: 9. The CDR3 runs 16 residues. CDR1 and CDR2 from the germline V gene are GTSNPN and SVGIG (reference sequence). CDR3 bases: TGTGCCTTTCGGACTAGCGGGAGACGGCCCACCGGGGAGCTGTTTTTT. This codes for CAFRTSGRRPTGELFF.

The rearrangement links TRBV14 to TRBJ2-1; 7 bases fit TRBD1. This CDR3 region has 15 residues. Germline V CDR1 and CDR2: SGHDN, FVKESK. With 3 bases clipped from V and 5 bases from J, the junction kept 7 bases outside the gene matches. This CDR3 reads CASSQWWGTDNEQFF. In DNA form, the CDR3 reads TGTGCCAGCAGCCAGTGGTGGGGGACAGACAATGAGCAGTTCTTC.

V usage is TRBV28 and J usage is TRBJ2-3, with D possibly matching TRBD2 (6 bases). The CDR3 has 13 amino acids. V gave up 2 bases and J gave up 8 bases, with 11 bases separating them. From germline, CDR1 is MDHEN and CDR2 SYDVKM. CDR3 in DNA: TGTGCCAGCAGTTTACCCCGACTAGGTACGCAGTATTTT. It yields the protein CASSLPRLGTQYF.

Of note for this clone: The germline gene is not matched at one end of the junction; a read error may be the cause. The chain joins TRBV10-3 to TRBJ2-4, with 9 bases fitting TRBD2. In germline, CDR1 is ENHRY, CDR2 SYGVKD. The CDR3 loop spans 15 amino acids. CDR3 protein: CAISEVAGGPGVRNF. The CDR3, as DNA: TGTGCCATCAGTGAGGTGGCGGGAGGGCCGGGTGTGAGGAACTTC.

J is TRBJ1-5 and V is TRBV30; 9 bases are a match to TRBD1. The V and J ends lost 3 bases and 7 bases, in that order; junction bases with no gene match: 4. Germline V lookup: CDR1 GTSNPN, CDR2 SVGIG (reference sequence). This CDR3 has 13 residues. CDR3 sequence reads: CAWRDRGDQPQHF. As DNA, the CDR3 is TGTGCCTGGAGGGACAGGGGAGACCAGCCCCAGCATTTT.

The chain combines TRBV14 with TRBJ1-1; 10 bases map to TRBD1. Germline CDR1 reads SGHDN; CDR2 reads FVKESK. V lost 2 bases, J lost 6 bases, and 9 bases stayed unmatched. The CDR3 length is 16 residues. The DNA of the CDR3 is TGTGCCAGCAGCCAAAAGACAGGGGGCAGTGCGGCTGAAGCTTTCTTT. Encoded protein: CASSQKTGGSAAEAFF. Full variable domain (outside the CDR3, taken from reference TRBV14 and TRBJ1-1): EAGVTQFPSHSVIEKGQTVTLRCDPISGHDNLYWYRRVMGKEIKFLLHFVKESKQDESGMPNNRFLAERTGGTYSTLKVQPAELEDSGVYFCASSQKTGGSAAEAFFGQGTRLTVV.

The V call is TRBV6-5, the J call TRBJ2-5, with D possibly TRBD1 on 6 matching bases. The V gene's germline CDR1 is MNHEY and CDR2 SVGAGI. Trimming cost V 7 bases and J 5 bases, with 14 bases left between them. The CDR3 loop spans 13 amino acids. The CDR3 region is CASIDGTLETQYF. CDR3 DNA: TGTGCCAGCATCGACGGGACACTCGAGACCCAGTACTTC.

The V call is TRBV2, the J call TRBJ1-5, with D perhaps TRBD1 (5 bases). The CDR3 contains 15 residues. Trimming cost V 6 bases and J 3 bases, with 15 bases left between them. Germline V gives CDR1 SNHLY, CDR2 FYNNEI. CDR3 residues: CASSQGAGNNQPQHF. CDR3 coding DNA: TGTGCCAGCAGCCAAGGGGCCGGAAACAATCAGCCCCAGCATTTT. Full variable domain (missing parts from reference TRBV2 and TRBJ1-5): EPEVTQTPSHQVTQMGQEVILRCVPISNHLYFYWYRQILGQKVEFLVSFYNNEISEKSEIFDDQFSVERPDGSNFTLKIRSTKLEDSAMYFCASSQGAGNNQPQHFGDGTRLSIL.

Concerning this clone: Other DNA sequences within the sample encode an identical CDR3. J is TRBJ2-2 and V is TRBV13; TRBD2 agrees at 15 bases. V lost 5 bases, J lost 6 bases, and 4 bases stayed unmatched. Germline V lookup: CDR1 PRHDT, CDR2 FYEKMQ (reference sequence). This CDR3 is 16 amino acids long. Written as DNA, the CDR3 is TGTGCCAGCAGCGGGCGGACTAGCGGGAGGGCCGGGGAGCTGTTTTTT. This sequence encodes CASSGRTSGRAGELFF.

This clone showed up just once. The chain carries TRBV10-3 and TRBJ2-2; 8 bases are shared with TRBD1. CDR3 length equals 14 residues. V dropped 10 bases and J dropped 1; count of bases not matched to a gene: 5. Looked up from germline, CDR1 is ENHRY and CDR2 is SYGVKD. The CDR3 DNA reads as TGTGCCACTGTAGGACAGGGGAACACCGGGGAGCTGTTTTTT. Protein sequence: CATVGQGNTGELFF.

The rearrangement uses TRBV5-4 and TRBJ2-5; 9 nucleotides match TRBD2. Germline CDR1 reads SGHNT; CDR2 reads YYREEE (reference sequence). The ends lost 4 bases at V and 2 bases at J; junction bases unmatched: 9. This CDR3 is built from 16 residues. In DNA form, the CDR3 reads TGTGCCAGCAGCCACAGACTAGCGGAGCTACAAGAGACCCAGTACTTC. Encoded protein: CASSHRLAELQETQYF.

The chain combines TRBV28 with TRBJ2-5; TRBD2 aligns across 7 bases. The DNA end is a closer match to TRBJ2-7, so the J assignment may be wrong. Germline CDR1 and CDR2: MDHEN and SYDVKM. The CDR3 is 18 residues long. The CDR3 reads CASTFRVARREKAHEQYF. CDR3 coding DNA: TGTGCCAGTACCTTCCGGGTCGCCCGGCGGGAGAAGGCCCACGAGCAGTACTTC.

The chain has TRBV15 and TRBJ2-7; 8 nucleotides align to TRBD2. This CDR3 has 12 residues. Trimming took 4 bases from V and 4 from J; bases not matched to a gene: 0. Germline-derived CDR1 and CDR2 are LNHNV and YYDKDF (reference sequence). The CDR3 nucleotides are TGTGCCACCAGCACGGGGGGGTACGAGCAGTACTTC. Encoded protein: CATSTGGYEQYF.

The chain couples TRBV29-1 to TRBJ1-4, with D maybe TRBD1 (5 bases). V shed 0 bases and J shed 3 bases, with 11 bases lying between them. Germline V CDR1 and CDR2: SQVTM, ANQGSEA. This CDR3 contains 15 residues. For the CDR3, the DNA is TGCAGCGTTGAAGACCCCAGGGCGTCTAATGAAAAACTGTTTTTT. Its protein product is CSVEDPRASNEKLFF.

The CDR3 spells CASSFWGLEAFF. The DNA for the CDR3 is TGTGCCAGCAGCTTTTGGGGGCTTGAAGCTTTCTTT. The chain combines TRBV5-8 with TRBJ1-1; D is possibly TRBD1 (6 bases). The CDR3 sequence is 12 residues long. V lost 2 bases to trimming and J lost 7 bases, with 9 bases between them. Germline loops: CDR1 SGHTS, CDR2 YDEGEE.

Only one count was recorded for this clone. This chain joins TRBV28 and TRBJ2-7; D is perhaps TRBD1 (5 bases). Trimming stripped 4 bases from V and 0 bases from J, with 7 bases between. CDR3 length: 13 residues. Germline CDR1 is MDHEN and CDR2 is SYDVKM. The CDR3 spells CASSSRVSYEQYF. The CDR3 bases are TGTGCCAGCAGTTCCAGGGTCTCCTACGAGCAGTACTTC. Filled out from reference TRBV28 and TRBJ2-7, the complete variable domain reads DVKVTQSSRYLVKRTGEKVFLECVQDMDHENMFWYRQDPGLGLRLIYFSYDVKMKEKGDIPEGYSVSREKKERFSLILESASTNQTSMYLCASSSRVSYEQYFGPGTRLTVT.

This clone was found once. The rearrangement uses TRBV4-3 and TRBJ2-7; D may be TRBD2 (6 bases). With 4 bases removed from V and 2 bases from J, the gap between germline ends came to 9 bases. Germline V CDR1 and CDR2: LGHNA, YSLEER. This CDR3 spans 13 amino acids. The CDR3 here is CASSRGGAYEQYF. The CDR3 coding sequence is TGCGCCAGCAGCCGGGGAGGCGCCTACGAGCAGTACTTC.

This rearrangement joins TRBV15 to TRBJ2-5; the match to TRBD2 covers 7 bases. Germline lookup yields CDR1 LNHNV and CDR2 YYDKDF (reference sequence). J gave up 2 bases and V 5 bases, and 11 bases lay outside the gene matches. CDR3 size: 16 residues. The CDR3 DNA sequence: TGTGCCACCAGCGACAAGGGAGTGGGGGGGCAAGAGACCCAGTACTTC. This codes for CATSDKGVGGQETQYF.